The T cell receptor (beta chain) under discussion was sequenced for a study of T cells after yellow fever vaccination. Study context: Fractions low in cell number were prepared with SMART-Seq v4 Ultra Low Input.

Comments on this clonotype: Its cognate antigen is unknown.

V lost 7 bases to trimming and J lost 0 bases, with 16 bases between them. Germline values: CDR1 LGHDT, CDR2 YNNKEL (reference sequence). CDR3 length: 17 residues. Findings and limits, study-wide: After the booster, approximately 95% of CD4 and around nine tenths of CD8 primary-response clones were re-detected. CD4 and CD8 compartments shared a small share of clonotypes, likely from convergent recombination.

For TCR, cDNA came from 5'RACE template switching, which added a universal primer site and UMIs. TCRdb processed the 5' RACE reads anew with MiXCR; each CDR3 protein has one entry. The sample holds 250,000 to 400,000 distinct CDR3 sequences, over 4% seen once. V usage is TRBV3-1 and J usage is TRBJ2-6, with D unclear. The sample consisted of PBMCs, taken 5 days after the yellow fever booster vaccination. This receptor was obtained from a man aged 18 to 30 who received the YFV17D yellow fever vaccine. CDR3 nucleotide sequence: TGTGCCAGCAACCTCCATGAGGCCAGCTCTGGGGCCAACGTCCTGACTTTC. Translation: CASNLHEASSGANVLTF.